This note documents a single T cell receptor beta chain sequence. These data originate in a study of long-term antiretroviral therapy in people with HIV. Study in general: About a decade before 2015, the earliest samples were taken when ART was typically delayed.

V lost 2 bases and J 5 bases, leaving 17 bases between the germline ends. CDR3 length: 15 residues. CDR1 SQVTM and CDR2 ANQGSEA come from the germline V gene. They ran version v3.0 of the immunoSEQ assay at survey level. Per-sample targets for sequencing were roughly 40,000-55,000 T-cell genomes. Measured with immunoSEQ multiplex PCR; TCRdb has only the in-frame clones, and not every one. In the table there are roughly 30,000 clones, roughly nine tenths of which are singletons. The receptor's source is a man aged 18 to 35 with HIV. The specimen comprised unsorted PBMCs, sampled 3.1 years after starting antiretroviral therapy. The genes are TRBV29-1 and TRBJ2-3; a weak D match, TRBD1 (6 bases). CDR3 residues: CSVESPQGLGDTQYF. DNA for the CDR3: TGCAGCGTTGAAAGCCCACAGGGTTTGGGAGATACGCAGTATTTT.